Presented here are 24 T cell receptor beta chains from one specimen sequenced in a study of OX40 agonist ivuxolimab in advanced cancers. Sequencing was performed with immunoSEQ multiplex PCR; in TCRdb, only in-frame clones are kept and a portion is missing. The sample yields around 80,000 clones, roughly 82% seen once. The starting material was CD4+ or CD8+ T cells sorted from blood, obtained in a trial of the OX40 agonist ivuxolimab. These receptors were taken from an adult with an advanced solid tumor such as melanoma, head and neck, liver or kidney cancer.

V gene TRBV7-9 combines with J gene TRBJ1-1, with 11 bases that match TRBD1. J lost 10 bases, V lost 1 base, and 8 bases had no gene match. Germline-derived CDR1 and CDR2 are SEHNR and FQNEAQ (reference sequence). The CDR3 consists of 15 residues. The CDR3 spells CASSLGTGGEKVAFF. CDR3 DNA sequence: TGTGCCAGCAGCTTAGGGACAGGGGGCGAGAAGGTAGCTTTCTTT.

V usage is TRBV5-1 and J usage is TRBJ1-1; D is unclear. The CDR3 contains 14 residues. Germline V gene data show CDR1 as SGHRS and CDR2 as YFSETQ. V lost 0 bases to trimming and J lost 1 base, with 7 bases between them. CDR3 bases: TGCGCCAGCAGCTTGGTTTCCGGGAACACTGAAGCTTTCTTT. It encodes CASSLVSGNTEAFF.

The chain joins TRBV7-3 to TRBJ2-5; the D gene is possibly TRBD2 (5 bases). The DNA end is more similar to TRBJ2-7, so the J call may be wrong. CDR3 size: 16 residues. CDR1 is SGHTA and CDR2 is FQGTGA in the germline V gene. CDR3 loop: CASSPGPGKESYEQYF. The CDR3 DNA follows: TGTGCCAGCAGCCCCGGTCCGGGAAAAGAATCCTACGAGCAGTACTTC.

This clone is a singleton in its sample. In the same sample, other DNA sequences code for this CDR3. The chain carries TRBV7-9 and TRBJ1-4, with D perhaps matching TRBD1 (6 bases). The CDR3 consists of 15 residues. Germline CDR1 reads SEHNR; CDR2 reads FQNEAQ (reference sequence). V was shortened by 1 base and J by 3 bases, with 9 bases between the two germline ends. Here the CDR3 DNA reads TGTGCCAGCAGCTTAGGGCAGGGGCCTAATGAAAAACTGTTTTTT. Amino acids: CASSLGQGPNEKLFF.

This chain links TRBV5-1 with TRBJ2-5; TRBD1 matches 7 bases. J lost 2 bases, V lost 1 base, and 8 bases had no gene match. This CDR3 comprises 16 residues. The germline CDR1 and CDR2 sequences are SGHRS and YFSETQ. The CDR3 DNA reads as TGCGCCAGCAGCTTGTCGGGACAGACCCAGCAAGAGACCCAGTACTTC. Residues: CASSLSGQTQQETQYF.

The rearrangement links TRBV5-1 to TRBJ1-2; the D gene is possibly TRBD1 (6 bases). There are 13 residues in the CDR3. Germline V gives CDR1 SGHRS, CDR2 YFSETQ. V was clipped by 5 bases and J by 4 bases, with 12 bases between them. CDR3 sequence reads: CASSRDNSYGYTF. CDR3 sequence (DNA): TGCGCCAGCAGTCGGGACAACTCCTATGGCTACACCTTC.

The gene calls are TRBV4-1 and TRBJ2-1, with D perhaps TRBD2 (5 bases). The V gene lost 4 bases and the J gene lost 1 base, with 17 bases spanning the gap. CDR1 and CDR2 from the germline V gene are MGHRA and YSYEKL. CDR3 size: 17 residues. The CDR3 region is CASSPLPGVESYNEQFF. The CDR3 nucleotides read TGCGCCAGCAGCCCCCTCCCCGGGGTGGAATCCTACAATGAGCAGTTCTTC.

CDR3 sequence reads: CASAEETQYF. CDR3 nucleotide sequence: TGTGCCAGCGCCGAAGAGACCCAGTACTTC. The chain couples TRBV28 to TRBJ2-5, with unresolved D. CDR3 size: 10 residues. The germline gives CDR1 MDHEN, CDR2 SYDVKM. V lost 8 bases and J 3 bases, leaving 4 bases between the germline ends.

V and J are TRBV7-8 and TRBJ1-5, with 7 bases aligning to TRBD1. V shed 6 bases and J 5 bases; nucleotides not matched to a gene: 10. Germline V gives CDR1 SGHVS, CDR2 FQNEAQ. This CDR3 region has 15 residues. CDR3 amino acids: CASSLRDSKDQPQHF. The CDR3 region has the DNA TGTGCCAGCAGTCTCCGGGACAGCAAGGATCAGCCCCAGCATTTT.

The rearrangement joins TRBV6-5 to TRBJ1-3; D is unresolved. The ends were cut back, 7 bases at V and 4 bases at J, with 5 bases in the middle. There are 11 residues in the CDR3. CDR1 is MNHEY and CDR2 is SVGAGI in the germline V gene. CDR3 loop: CASTHGNTIYF. CDR3 in DNA: TGTGCCAGCACTCACGGAAACACCATATATTTT.

This clone was detected a few times. The chain is built from TRBV16 and TRBJ1-1; D is possibly TRBD1 (5 bases). Germline V gene data show CDR1 as KGHSY and CDR2 as FQNENV. The CDR3 length is 15 residues. V lost 3 bases to trimming and J lost 0 bases, with 11 bases between them. The CDR3, as DNA: TGTGCCAGCAGCCACCGGGGCCGCCTGAACACTGAAGCTTTCTTT. The encoded protein is CASSHRGRLNTEAFF.

This chain connects TRBV28 to TRBJ1-5; possible D gene TRBD1, 5 bases. Germline V gene data show CDR1 as MDHEN and CDR2 as SYDVKM. V lost 3 bases and J lost 4, with 13 bases in between. This CDR3 has 15 residues. The CDR3 region has the DNA TGTGCCAGCAGTTTCTGGCAGGGAGGGAATCAGCCCCAGCATTTT. This codes for CASSFWQGGNQPQHF. The complete variable domain, with remaining parts taken from reference TRBV28 and TRBJ1-5, reads DVKVTQSSRYLVKRTGEKVFLECVQDMDHENMFWYRQDPGLGLRLIYFSYDVKMKEKGDIPEGYSVSREKKERFSLILESASTNQTSMYLCASSFWQGGNQPQHFGDGTRLSIL.

The rearrangement uses TRBV20-1 and TRBJ2-1, with 9 bases identical to TRBD2. The CDR3 spans 11 residues. CDR1 and CDR2 from the germline V gene are DFQATT and SNEGSKA (reference sequence). V dropped 6 bases and J dropped 10; count of bases not matched to a gene: 4. In nucleotides, the CDR3 is TGCAGTGCCGCGGGGGGGCCCGAGCAGTTCTTC. Translated: CSAAGGPEQFF.

The chain uses TRBV7-9 and TRBJ2-2; no clear D gene. The length of the CDR3 is 12 residues. V dropped 9 bases and J dropped 3 bases, with 8 bases sitting between them. Germline CDR1 reads SEHNR; CDR2 reads FQNEAQ (reference sequence). The CDR3 sequence is CASSGDTGELFF. The CDR3 region has the DNA TGTGCCAGTTCAGGAGACACCGGGGAGCTGTTTTTT.

V gene TRBV6-5 combines with J gene TRBJ1-6; D possibly corresponds to TRBD1 (5 bases). CDR1 MNHEY and CDR2 SVGAGI come from the germline V gene. Trimming cost V 8 bases and J 0 bases, with 11 bases left between them. CDR3 length: 15 residues. The chain's CDR3 is CASERTSSYNSPLHF. The CDR3 nucleotides are TGTGCCAGCGAACGGACAAGCTCCTATAATTCACCCCTCCACTTT.

This clone showed up just once. V gene TRBV6-1 combines with J gene TRBJ1-5; 7 bases map to TRBD1. This CDR3 is built from 13 residues. Germline V gene sequence: CDR1 MNHNS, CDR2 SASEGT. Trimming at V came to 7 bases and at J to 4 bases, leaving 4 bases not matched to a gene. The CDR3 spells CASKDRQNQPQHF. The CDR3 DNA is TGTGCCAGCAAGGACAGGCAAAATCAGCCCCAGCATTTT.

V is TRBV20-1 and J is TRBJ2-4; D unresolved. Germline CDR1 reads DFQATT; CDR2 reads SNEGSKA (reference sequence). Trimming took 8 bases from V and 5 from J, leaving 10 bases between them. The CDR3 is 11 residues long. The CDR3 bases are TGCAGTTCCCCGGTGGAAAACATTCAGTACTTC. Amino acid sequence: CSSPVENIQYF.

Here the CDR3 DNA reads TGTGCCATCAGTGCCGGGGACTCCCTATCCACCGGGGAGCTGTTTTTT. Its protein product is CAISAGDSLSTGELFF. This rearrangement joins TRBV10-3 to TRBJ2-2; TRBD2 might be the D (6 bases). V lost 4 bases to trimming and J lost 4 bases, with 16 bases between them. Germline V gene data show CDR1 as ENHRY and CDR2 as SYGVKD. The CDR3 loop spans 16 amino acids.

This chain's CDR3 is CASSSYTGELFF. The CDR3, as DNA: TGTGCCAGCAGCTCGTACACCGGGGAGCTGTTTTTT. V gene TRBV5-4 combines with J gene TRBJ2-2; D is unclear. V was pared by 3 bases and J by 3 bases, with 3 bases between. CDR1 is SGHNT and CDR2 is YYREEE in the germline V gene (reference sequence). The CDR3 has 12 residues.

The genes are TRBV28 and TRBJ2-1, with 10 bases lining up with TRBD1. From germline, CDR1 is MDHEN and CDR2 SYDVKM. The CDR3 runs to 14 residues. V shed 5 bases, J shed 4 bases, and the junction held 2 bases outside the gene matches. The CDR3 bases are TGTGCCAGCAGTCGACAGGGGGCTTACAATGAGCAGTTCTTC. As protein: CASSRQGAYNEQFF. The full variable domain, completed using reference TRBV28 and TRBJ2-1, is DVKVTQSSRYLVKRTGEKVFLECVQDMDHENMFWYRQDPGLGLRLIYFSYDVKMKEKGDIPEGYSVSREKKERFSLILESASTNQTSMYLCASSRQGAYNEQFFGPGTRLTVL.

V is TRBV28 and J is TRBJ1-1; 9 bases fit TRBD1. Looked up from germline, CDR1 is MDHEN and CDR2 is SYDVKM. The CDR3 is 16 residues long. V was pared by 2 bases and J by 6 bases, with 10 bases of the junction left unmatched. The CDR3 coding sequence is TGTGCCAGCAGTTTAGAGTTTTTTGGACAGGGGCCTGAAGCTTTCTTT. It yields the protein CASSLEFFGQGPEAFF.

The chain joins TRBV28 to TRBJ1-1; no definite D call. Trimming shortened V by 7 bases and J by 3 bases, and 18 bases separated the two germline ends. CDR1 and CDR2 (germline): MDHEN, SYDVKM. This CDR3 region has 15 residues. DNA of the CDR3: TGTGCCAGCACCAATCCGACGCAGGCGTACACTGAAGCTTTCTTT. Its translation is CASTNPTQAYTEAFF.

V is TRBV5-1 and J is TRBJ2-2; no firm D call. The CDR3 extends over 13 amino acids. Trimming took 1 base from V and 5 from J, leaving 6 bases between them. Germline loops: CDR1 SGHRS, CDR2 YFSETQ. The DNA of the CDR3 is TGCGCCAGCAGCTTGTTATTAACCGGGGAGCTGTTTTTT. Residues: CASSLLLTGELFF.

The V and J genes are TRBV10-3 and TRBJ1-4, with 12 bases fitting TRBD1. CDR3 length: 16 amino acids. Trimming took 5 bases from V and 6 from J; bases not matched to a gene: 7. Germline CDR1 ENHRY, CDR2 SYGVKD. The CDR3 region has the DNA TGTGCCATCAGTACGGGGACAGGGGGCGCCGATGAAAAACTGTTTTTT. Translation gives CAISTGTGGADEKLFF.